This T cell receptor (beta chain) appears in the sequencing data of a study of blood T cell repertoires in COVID-19. On the study more broadly: Italy, Spain and the United States were the sources of the convalescent and acute COVID-19 samples. The analysed material was cDNA or gDNA that came from T cells, B-cell-depleted T cells, or PBMCs.

In the original workflow: Estimated nucleated cell counts came from reference gene primer amplification. Measured with immunoSEQ multiplex PCR; TCRdb has only the in-frame clones, and not every one. The V and J calls and clone size come from that table; D and trimming were worked out from the DNA. The table has approximately 230,000 clones, approximately 90% seen once. The germline CDR1 and CDR2 sequences are GTSNPN and SVGIG (reference sequence). The CDR3 spans 12 residues. V was trimmed by 3 bases and J by 2 bases, leaving 7 bases between them. This TCR was recovered from a man between 18 and 29 years old with active or convalescent COVID-19. Sample: peripheral blood. The rearrangement uses TRBV30 and TRBJ1-1, with a weak D call TRBD1 (5 bases). The CDR3 DNA reads TGTGCCTGGAGGACAGAAAACACTGAAGCTTTCTTT. It is translated as CAWRTENTEAFF.